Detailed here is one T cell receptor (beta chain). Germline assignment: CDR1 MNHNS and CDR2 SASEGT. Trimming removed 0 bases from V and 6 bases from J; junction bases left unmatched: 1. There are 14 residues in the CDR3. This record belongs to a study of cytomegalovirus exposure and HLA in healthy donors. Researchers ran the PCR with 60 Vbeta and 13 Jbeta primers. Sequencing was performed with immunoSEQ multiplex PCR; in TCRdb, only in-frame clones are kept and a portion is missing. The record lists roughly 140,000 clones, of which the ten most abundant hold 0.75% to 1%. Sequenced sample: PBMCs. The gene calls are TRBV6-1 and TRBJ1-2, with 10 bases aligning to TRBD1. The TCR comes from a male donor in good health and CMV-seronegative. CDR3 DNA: TGTGCCAGCAGTGAAGCGACAGGGGGCCATGGCTACACCTTC. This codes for CASSEATGGHGYTF.